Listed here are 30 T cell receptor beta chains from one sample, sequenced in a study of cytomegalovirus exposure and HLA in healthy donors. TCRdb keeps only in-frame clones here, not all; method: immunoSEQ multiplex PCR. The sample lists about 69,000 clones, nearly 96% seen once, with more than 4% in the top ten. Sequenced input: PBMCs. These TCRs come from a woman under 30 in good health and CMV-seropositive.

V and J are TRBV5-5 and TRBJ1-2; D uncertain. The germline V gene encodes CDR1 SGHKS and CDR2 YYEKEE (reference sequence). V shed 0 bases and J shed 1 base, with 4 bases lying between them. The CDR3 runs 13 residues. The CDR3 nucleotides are TGTGCCAGCAGCTTGGGGCTTAACTATGGCTACACCTTC. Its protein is CASSLGLNYGYTF. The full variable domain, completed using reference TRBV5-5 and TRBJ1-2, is DAGVTQSPTHLIKTRGQQVTLRCSPISGHKSVSWYQQVLGQGPQFIFQYYEKEERGRGNFPDRFSARQFPNYSSELNVNALLLGDSALYLCASSLGLNYGYTFGSGTRLTVV.

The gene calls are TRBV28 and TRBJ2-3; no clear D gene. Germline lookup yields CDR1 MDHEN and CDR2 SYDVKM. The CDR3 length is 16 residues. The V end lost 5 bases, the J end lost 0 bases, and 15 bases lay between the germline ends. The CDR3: CASSPLGEPSTDTQYF. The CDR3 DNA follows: TGTGCCAGCAGTCCCCTGGGCGAACCAAGCACAGATACGCAGTATTTT. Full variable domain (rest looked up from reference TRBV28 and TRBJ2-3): DVKVTQSSRYLVKRTGEKVFLECVQDMDHENMFWYRQDPGLGLRLIYFSYDVKMKEKGDIPEGYSVSREKKERFSLILESASTNQTSMYLCASSPLGEPSTDTQYFGPGTRLTVL.

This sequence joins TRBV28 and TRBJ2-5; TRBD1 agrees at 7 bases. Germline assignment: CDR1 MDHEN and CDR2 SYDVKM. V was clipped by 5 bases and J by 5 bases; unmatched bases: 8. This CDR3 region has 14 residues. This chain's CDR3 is CASSPGVRGETQYF. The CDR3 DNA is TGTGCCAGCAGTCCCGGGGTCAGGGGGGAGACCCAGTACTTC. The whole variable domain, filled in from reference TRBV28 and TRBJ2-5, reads DVKVTQSSRYLVKRTGEKVFLECVQDMDHENMFWYRQDPGLGLRLIYFSYDVKMKEKGDIPEGYSVSREKKERFSLILESASTNQTSMYLCASSPGVRGETQYFGPGTRLLVL.

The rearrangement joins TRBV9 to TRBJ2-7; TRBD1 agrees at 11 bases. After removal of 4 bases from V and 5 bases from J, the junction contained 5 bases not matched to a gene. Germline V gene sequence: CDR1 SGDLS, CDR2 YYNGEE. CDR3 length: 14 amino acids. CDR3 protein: CASSRGQGVNEQYF. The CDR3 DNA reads TGTGCCAGCAGCAGGGGACAGGGGGTAAACGAGCAGTACTTC.

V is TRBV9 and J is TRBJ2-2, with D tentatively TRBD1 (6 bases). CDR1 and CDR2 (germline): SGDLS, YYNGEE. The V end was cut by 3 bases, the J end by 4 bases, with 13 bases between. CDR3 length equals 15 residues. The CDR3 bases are TGTGCCAGCAGCGGGCGGACCAGGGGCACCGGGGAGCTGTTTTTT. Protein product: CASSGRTRGTGELFF.

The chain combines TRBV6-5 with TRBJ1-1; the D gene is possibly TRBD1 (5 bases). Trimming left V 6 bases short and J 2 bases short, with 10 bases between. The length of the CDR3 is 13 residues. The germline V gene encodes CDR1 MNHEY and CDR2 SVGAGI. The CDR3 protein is CASSLGVNTEAFF. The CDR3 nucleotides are TGTGCCAGCAGCTTAGGGGTTAACACTGAAGCTTTCTTT.

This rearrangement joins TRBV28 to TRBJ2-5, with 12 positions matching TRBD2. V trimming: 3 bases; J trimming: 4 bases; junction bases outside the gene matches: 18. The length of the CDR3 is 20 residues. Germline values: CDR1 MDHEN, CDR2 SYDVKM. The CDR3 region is CASSLPPLETSGSPSETQYF. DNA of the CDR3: TGTGCCAGCAGTTTGCCCCCATTGGAGACTAGCGGGAGCCCTTCAGAGACCCAGTACTTC.

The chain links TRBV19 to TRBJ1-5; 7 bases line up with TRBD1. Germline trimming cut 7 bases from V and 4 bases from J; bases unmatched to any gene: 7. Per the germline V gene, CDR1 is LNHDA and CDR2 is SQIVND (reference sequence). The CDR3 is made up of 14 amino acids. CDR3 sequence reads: CASKVRDSNQPQHF. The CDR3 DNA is TGTGCCAGTAAGGTCCGGGACAGTAATCAGCCCCAGCATTTT. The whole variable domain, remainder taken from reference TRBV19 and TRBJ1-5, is DGGITQSPKYLFRKEGQNVTLSCEQNLNHDAMYWYRQDPGQGLRLIYYSQIVNDFQKGDIAEGYSVSREKKESFPLTVTSAQKNPTAFYLCASKVRDSNQPQHFGDGTRLSIL.

CDR3 residues: CASSQGLYGYTF. The CDR3 coding sequence is TGTGCCAGCAGCCAGGGACTCTATGGCTACACCTTC. V usage is TRBV6-5 and J usage is TRBJ1-2, with D possibly being TRBD1 (5 bases). The V gene lost 6 bases and the J gene lost 4 bases, with 9 bases spanning the gap. Germline assignment: CDR1 MNHEY and CDR2 SVGAGI. This CDR3 has 12 amino acids.

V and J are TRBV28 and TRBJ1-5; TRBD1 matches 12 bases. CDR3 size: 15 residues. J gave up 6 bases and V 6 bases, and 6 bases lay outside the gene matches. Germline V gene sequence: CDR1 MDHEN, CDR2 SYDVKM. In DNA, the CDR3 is TGTGCCAGCAGCCCCGGGACAGGGGGCGGTCAGCCCCAGCATTTT. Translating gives CASSPGTGGGQPQHF.

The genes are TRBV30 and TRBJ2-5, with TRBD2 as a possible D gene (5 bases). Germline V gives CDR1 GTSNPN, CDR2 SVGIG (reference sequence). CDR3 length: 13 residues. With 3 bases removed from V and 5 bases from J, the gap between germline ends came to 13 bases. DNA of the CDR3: TGTGCCTGGAGAACCCTAGAGGGCGAGACCCAGTACTTC. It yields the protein CAWRTLEGETQYF.

For the CDR3, the DNA is TGTGCCAGTAGTAGGTCCACAGGGGTAAACTATGGCTACACCTTC. Protein sequence: CASSRSTGVNYGYTF. The chain is built from TRBV19 and TRBJ1-2, with 7 bases lining up with TRBD1. The CDR3 loop spans 15 amino acids. Germline CDR1 reads LNHDA; CDR2 reads SQIVND (reference sequence). V dropped 4 bases and J dropped 2; count of bases not matched to a gene: 7.

CDR3: CASRPGVSNYGYTF. In DNA form, the CDR3 reads TGTGCCAGCAGACCAGGGGTCTCTAACTATGGCTACACCTTC. V gene TRBV28 combines with J gene TRBJ1-2; weak D call: TRBD1 (6 bases). V lost 6 bases and J 0 bases, leaving 11 bases between the germline ends. CDR3 length equals 14 residues. The germline V gene encodes CDR1 MDHEN and CDR2 SYDVKM.

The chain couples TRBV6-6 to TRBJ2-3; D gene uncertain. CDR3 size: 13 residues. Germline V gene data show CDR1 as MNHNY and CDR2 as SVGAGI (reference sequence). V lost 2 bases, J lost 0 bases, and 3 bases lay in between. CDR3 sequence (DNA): TGTGCCAGCAGTTACGGCAGCACAGATACGCAGTATTTT. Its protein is CASSYGSTDTQYF.

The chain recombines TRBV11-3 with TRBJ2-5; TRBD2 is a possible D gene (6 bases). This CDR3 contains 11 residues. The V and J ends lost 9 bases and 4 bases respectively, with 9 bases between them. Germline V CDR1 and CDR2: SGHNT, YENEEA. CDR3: CASSGGETQYF. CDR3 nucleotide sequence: TGTGCCAGTAGCGGCGGAGAGACCCAGTACTTC.

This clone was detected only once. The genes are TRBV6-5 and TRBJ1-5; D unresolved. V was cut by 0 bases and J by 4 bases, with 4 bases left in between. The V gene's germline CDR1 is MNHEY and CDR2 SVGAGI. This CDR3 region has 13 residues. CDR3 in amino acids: CASSYSTNQPQHF. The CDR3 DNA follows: TGTGCCAGCAGTTACTCTACAAATCAGCCCCAGCATTTT.

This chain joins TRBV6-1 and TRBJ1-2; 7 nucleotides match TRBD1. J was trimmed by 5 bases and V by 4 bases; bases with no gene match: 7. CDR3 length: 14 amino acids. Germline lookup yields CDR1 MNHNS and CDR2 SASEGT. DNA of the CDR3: TGTGCCAGCAGTGGACAGGGAATTGGGTATGGCTACACCTTC. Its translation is CASSGQGIGYGYTF.

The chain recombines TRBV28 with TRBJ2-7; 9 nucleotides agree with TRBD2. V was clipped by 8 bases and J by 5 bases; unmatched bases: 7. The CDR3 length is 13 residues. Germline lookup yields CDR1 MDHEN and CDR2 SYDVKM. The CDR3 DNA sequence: TGTGCCAGCCTTAGCGGGAGTAGGAACGAGCAGTACTTC. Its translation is CASLSGSRNEQYF.

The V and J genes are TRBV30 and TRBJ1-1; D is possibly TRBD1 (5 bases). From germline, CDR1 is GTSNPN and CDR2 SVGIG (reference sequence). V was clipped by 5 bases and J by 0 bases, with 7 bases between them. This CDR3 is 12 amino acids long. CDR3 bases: TGTGCCTGGGGGGCGGTGAACACTGAAGCTTTCTTT. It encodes CAWGAVNTEAFF. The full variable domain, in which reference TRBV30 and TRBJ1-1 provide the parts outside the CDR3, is SQTIHQWPATLVQPVGSPLSLECTVEGTSNPNLYWYRQAAGRGLQLLFYSVGIGQISSEVPQNLSASRPQDRQFILSSKKLLLSDSGFYLCAWGAVNTEAFFGQGTRLTVV.

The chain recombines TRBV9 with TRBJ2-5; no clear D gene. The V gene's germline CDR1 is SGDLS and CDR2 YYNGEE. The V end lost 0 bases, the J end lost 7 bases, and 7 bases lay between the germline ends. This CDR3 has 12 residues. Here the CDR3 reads CASSVERGTQYF. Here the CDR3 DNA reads TGTGCCAGCAGCGTAGAGAGAGGGACCCAGTACTTC. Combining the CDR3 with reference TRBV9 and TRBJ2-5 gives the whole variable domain DSGVTQTPKHLITATGQRVTLRCSPRSGDLSVYWYQQSLDQGLQFLIQYYNGEERAKGNILERFSAQQFPDLHSELNLSSLELGDSALYFCASSVERGTQYFGPGTRLLVL.

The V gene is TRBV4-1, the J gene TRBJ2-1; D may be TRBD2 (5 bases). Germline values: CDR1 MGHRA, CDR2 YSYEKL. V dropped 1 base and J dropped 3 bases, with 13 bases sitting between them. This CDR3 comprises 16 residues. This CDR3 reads CASSQVWLADYNEQFF. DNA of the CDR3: TGCGCCAGCAGCCAAGTGTGGCTAGCAGACTACAATGAGCAGTTCTTC.

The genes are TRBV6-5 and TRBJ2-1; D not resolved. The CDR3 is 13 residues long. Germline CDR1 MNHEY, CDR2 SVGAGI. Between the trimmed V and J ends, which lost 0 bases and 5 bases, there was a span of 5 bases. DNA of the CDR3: TGTGCCAGCAGTTACTCTACAGACAATGAGCAGTTCTTC. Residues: CASSYSTDNEQFF.

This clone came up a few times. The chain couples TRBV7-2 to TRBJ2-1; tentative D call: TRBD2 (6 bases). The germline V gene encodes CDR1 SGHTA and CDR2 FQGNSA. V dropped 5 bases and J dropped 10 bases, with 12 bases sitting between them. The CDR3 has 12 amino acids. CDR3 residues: CASSPLRGEQFF. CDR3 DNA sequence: TGTGCCAGCAGCCCTCTTCGGGGGGAGCAGTTCTTC.

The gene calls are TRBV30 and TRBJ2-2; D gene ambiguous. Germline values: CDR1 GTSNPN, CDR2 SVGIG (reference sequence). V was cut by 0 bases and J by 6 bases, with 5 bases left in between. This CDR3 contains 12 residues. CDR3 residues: CAWSVSAGELFF. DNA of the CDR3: TGTGCCTGGAGTGTATCTGCCGGGGAGCTGTTTTTT.

In nucleotides, the CDR3 is TGCGCCAGCAGCCCTAACCCCTATCAGCCCCAGCATTTT. The encoded protein is CASSPNPYQPQHF. This chain joins TRBV4-1 and TRBJ1-5; D unclear. The CDR3 is 13 residues long. Germline CDR1 reads MGHRA; CDR2 reads YSYEKL. With 4 bases removed from V and 5 bases from J, the gap between germline ends came to 9 bases.

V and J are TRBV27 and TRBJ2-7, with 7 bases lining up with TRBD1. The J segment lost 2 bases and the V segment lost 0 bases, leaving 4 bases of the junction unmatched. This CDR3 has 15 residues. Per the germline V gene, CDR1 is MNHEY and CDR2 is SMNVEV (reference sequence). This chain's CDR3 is CASSLSMTGPYEQYF. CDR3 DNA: TGTGCCAGCAGTTTATCGATGACAGGGCCCTACGAGCAGTACTTC.

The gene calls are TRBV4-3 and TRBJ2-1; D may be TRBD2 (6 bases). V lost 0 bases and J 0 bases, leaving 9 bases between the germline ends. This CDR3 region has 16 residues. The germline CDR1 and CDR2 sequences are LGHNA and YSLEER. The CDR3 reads CASSQDYGSSYNEQFF. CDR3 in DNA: TGCGCCAGCAGCCAAGATTACGGGAGCTCCTACAATGAGCAGTTCTTC.

The CDR3 sequence: CASNGQEGLNYGYTF. The CDR3 DNA is TGCGCCAGCAACGGACAGGAGGGGCTAAACTATGGCTACACCTTC. This chain joins TRBV4-1 and TRBJ1-2; 7 positions match TRBD1. Germline V gives CDR1 MGHRA, CDR2 YSYEKL. The V and J ends lost 7 bases and 2 bases, in that order; junction bases with no gene match: 10. The CDR3 runs 15 residues.

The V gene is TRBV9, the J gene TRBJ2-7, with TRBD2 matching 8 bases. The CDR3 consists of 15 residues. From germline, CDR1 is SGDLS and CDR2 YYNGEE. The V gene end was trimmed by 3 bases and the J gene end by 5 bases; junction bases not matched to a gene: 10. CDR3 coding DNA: TGTGCCAGCAGCGCCTCGGGAGGGCCACCCGACGAGCAGTACTTC. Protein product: CASSASGGPPDEQYF.

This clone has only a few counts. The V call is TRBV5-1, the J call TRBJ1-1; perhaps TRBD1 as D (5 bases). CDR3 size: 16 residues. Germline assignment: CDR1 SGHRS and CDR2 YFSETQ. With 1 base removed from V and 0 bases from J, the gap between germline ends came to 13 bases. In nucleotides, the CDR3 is TGCGCCAGCAGCTTGAGTTCAAGGGGTATGAACACTGAAGCTTTCTTT. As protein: CASSLSSRGMNTEAFF.